This T cell receptor beta chain was sequenced for a study of T-cell memory formation after mild COVID-19. Overall study findings and caveats: Researchers report contracting CD4+ clones mostly in CM and EM, with CD8+ clones in EMRA. While clones contracting from day 15 to 85 were balanced between CD4 and CD8, later expanders leaned CD4+.

This clonotype was detected a few times. Its antigen is currently unknown. The CDR3 is 15 amino acids. V lost 4 bases and J lost 3, with 11 bases in between. Germline-derived CDR1 and CDR2 are SGHRS and YFSETQ. TCRdb re-called the 5' RACE reads through MiXCR, storing one row per CDR3 protein. This table holds around 390,000 distinct CDR3 sequences, approximately 16% found once. Sequencing was performed on PBMCs or a T cell subset sorted from them (not recorded which). The TCR originated in a man aged 18 to 35 who had mild COVID-19 (a few samples of this study predate the infection). Cell type and time point are not known. The chain combines TRBV5-1 with TRBJ2-6; D gene unclear. The DNA of the CDR3 is TGCGCCAGCAGCCTTGATGGGCTTGGGGCCAACGTCCTGACTTTC. This encodes CASSLDGLGANVLTF.